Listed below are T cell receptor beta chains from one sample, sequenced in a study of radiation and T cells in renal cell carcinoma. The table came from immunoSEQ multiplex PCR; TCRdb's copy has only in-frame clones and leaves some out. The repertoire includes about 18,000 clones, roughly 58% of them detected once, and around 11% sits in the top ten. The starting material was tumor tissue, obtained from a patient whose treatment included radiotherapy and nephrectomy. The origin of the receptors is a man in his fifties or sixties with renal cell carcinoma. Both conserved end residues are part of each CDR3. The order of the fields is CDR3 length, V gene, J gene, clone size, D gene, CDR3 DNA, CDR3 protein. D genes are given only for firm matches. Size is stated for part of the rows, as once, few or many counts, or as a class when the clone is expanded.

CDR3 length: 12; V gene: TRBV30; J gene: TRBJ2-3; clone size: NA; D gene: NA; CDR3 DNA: TGTGCCTGGAGTGAGCTTGGGAATACGCAGTATTTT; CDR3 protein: CAWSELGNTQYF
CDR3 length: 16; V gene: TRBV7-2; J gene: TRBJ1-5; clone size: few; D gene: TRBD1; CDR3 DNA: TGTGCCAGCAGCCGGAAAACCGGACAGGGCAATCAGCCCCAGCATTTT; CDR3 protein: CASSRKTGQGNQPQHF
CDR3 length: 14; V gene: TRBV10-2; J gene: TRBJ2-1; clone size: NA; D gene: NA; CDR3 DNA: TGCGCCAGCAGGCTCGAGACGCGGATCCATGAGCAGTTCTTC; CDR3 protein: CASRLETRIHEQFF
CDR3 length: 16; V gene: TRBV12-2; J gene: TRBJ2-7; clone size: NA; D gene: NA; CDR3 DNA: TGTGCAAGTCGCTCTTATCCCCACACTGGGGGCTACGAGCAGTACTTC; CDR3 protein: CASRSYPHTGGYEQYF
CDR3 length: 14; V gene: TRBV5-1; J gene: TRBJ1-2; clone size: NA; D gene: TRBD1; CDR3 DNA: TGCGCCAGCAGCTCTGGGACAGGGGGCTATGGCTACACCTTC; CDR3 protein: CASSSGTGGYGYTF
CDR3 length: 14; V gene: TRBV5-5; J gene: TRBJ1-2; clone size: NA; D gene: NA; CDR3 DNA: TGTGCCAGCGGCCGGACAGATGGTGGCTATGGCTACACCTTC; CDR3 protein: CASGRTDGGYGYTF
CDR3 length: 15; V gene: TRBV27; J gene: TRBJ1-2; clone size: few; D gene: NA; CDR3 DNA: TGTGCCAGCAGCCCAAACGGGGGGGGTAACTATGGCTACACCTTC; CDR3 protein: CASSPNGGGNYGYTF
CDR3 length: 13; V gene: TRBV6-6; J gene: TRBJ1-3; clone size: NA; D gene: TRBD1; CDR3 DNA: TGTGCCAGCATAGACAGGGCCGGAAACACCATATATTTT; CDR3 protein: CASIDRAGNTIYF
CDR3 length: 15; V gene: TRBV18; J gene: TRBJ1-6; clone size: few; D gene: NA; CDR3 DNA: TGTGCCAGCTCACTGTCCGGGACGATTAATTCACCCCTCCACTTT; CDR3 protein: CASSLSGTINSPLHF
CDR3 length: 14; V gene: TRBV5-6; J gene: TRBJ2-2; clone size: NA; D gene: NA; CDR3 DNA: TGTGCCGGAAGCCCGGGCCTAAACACCGGGGAGCTGTTTTTT; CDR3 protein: CAGSPGLNTGELFF
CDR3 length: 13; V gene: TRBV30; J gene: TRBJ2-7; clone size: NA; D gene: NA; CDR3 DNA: TGTGCCTGGAGCACCGGGACATTCCACGAGCAGTACTTC; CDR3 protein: CAWSTGTFHEQYF
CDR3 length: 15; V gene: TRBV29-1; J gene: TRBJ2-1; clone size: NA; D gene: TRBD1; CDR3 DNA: TGCAGCGTTGTGGGACAGGGGATTTCATACAATGAGCAGTTCTTC; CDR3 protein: CSVVGQGISYNEQFF
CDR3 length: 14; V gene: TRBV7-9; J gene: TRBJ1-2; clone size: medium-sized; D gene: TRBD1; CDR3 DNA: TGTGCCAGCAGCCCCCAGGGGGCGGACTATGGCTACACCTTC; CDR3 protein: CASSPQGADYGYTF
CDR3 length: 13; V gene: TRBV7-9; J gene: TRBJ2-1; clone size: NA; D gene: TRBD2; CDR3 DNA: TGTGCCAGCAGCTCCAACCTAGCGGGTGAGCAGTTCTTC; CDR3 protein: CASSSNLAGEQFF
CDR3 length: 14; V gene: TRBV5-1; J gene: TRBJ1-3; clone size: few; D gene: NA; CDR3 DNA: TGCGCCAGCAGCTTGGAACAGGCTGGAAACACCATATATTTT; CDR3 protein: CASSLEQAGNTIYF
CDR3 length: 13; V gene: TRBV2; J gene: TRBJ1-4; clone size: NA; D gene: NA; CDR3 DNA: TGTGCCAGCCGGTCGTCGGGAGAAGAAAAACTGTTTTTT; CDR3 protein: CASRSSGEEKLFF
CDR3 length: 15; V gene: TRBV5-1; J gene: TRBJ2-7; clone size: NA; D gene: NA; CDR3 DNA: TGCGCCAGCAGCGACCCGGGCCAGTTCCGAATCGAGCAGTACTTC; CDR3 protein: CASSDPGQFRIEQYF
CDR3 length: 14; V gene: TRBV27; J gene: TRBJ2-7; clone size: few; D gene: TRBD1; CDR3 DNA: TGTGCCAGCAGTTTAAGGGGGCCTCGCTCCGAGCAGTACTTC; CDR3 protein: CASSLRGPRSEQYF
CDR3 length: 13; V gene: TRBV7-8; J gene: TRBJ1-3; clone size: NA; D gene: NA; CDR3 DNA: TGTGCCATTCGCACGGACTCTGGAAACACCATATATTTT; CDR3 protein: CAIRTDSGNTIYF
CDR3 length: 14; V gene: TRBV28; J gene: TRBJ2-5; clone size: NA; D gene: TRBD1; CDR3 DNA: TGTGCCAGCAGCCCGGGACAGTTAGAAGAGACCCAGTACTTC; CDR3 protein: CASSPGQLEETQYF
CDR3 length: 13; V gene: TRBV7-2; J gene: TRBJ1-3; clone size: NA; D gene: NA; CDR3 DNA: TGTGCCAGCAGCTCCGTTCCTGTAAACACCATATATTTT; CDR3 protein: CASSSVPVNTIYF
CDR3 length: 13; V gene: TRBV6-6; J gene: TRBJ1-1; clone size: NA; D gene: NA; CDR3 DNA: TGTGCCAGCAGTCCCCCCGGGGGGACTGAAGCTTTCTTT; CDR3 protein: CASSPPGGTEAFF
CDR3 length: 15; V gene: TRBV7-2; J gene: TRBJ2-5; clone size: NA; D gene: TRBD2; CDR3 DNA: TGTGCCGGACGCCGTGCCGGGGGGGCCTGGGAGACCCAGTACTTC; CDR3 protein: CAGRRAGGAWETQYF
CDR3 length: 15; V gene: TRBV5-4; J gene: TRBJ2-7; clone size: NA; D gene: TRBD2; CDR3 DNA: TGTGCCAGCAGCCTTTCGACTAGCGGGGGTTACGAGCAGTACTTC; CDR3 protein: CASSLSTSGGYEQYF
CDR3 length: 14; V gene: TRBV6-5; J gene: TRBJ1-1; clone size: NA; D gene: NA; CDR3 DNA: TGTGCCAGCAGTCTCTTGGGTCGAGACGCTGAAGCTTTCTTT; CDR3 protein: CASSLLGRDAEAFF
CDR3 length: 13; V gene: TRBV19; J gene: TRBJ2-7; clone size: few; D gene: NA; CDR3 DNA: TGTGCCAGTAGTCAAGGACACCCCTACGAGCAGTACTTC; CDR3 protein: CASSQGHPYEQYF
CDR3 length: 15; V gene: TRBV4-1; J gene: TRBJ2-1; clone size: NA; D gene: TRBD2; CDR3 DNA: TGCGCCAGCAGACCCGGACTAGCGGGGAACAATGAGCAGTTCTTC; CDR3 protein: CASRPGLAGNNEQFF
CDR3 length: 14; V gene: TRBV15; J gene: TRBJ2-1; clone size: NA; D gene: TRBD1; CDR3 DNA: TGTGCCACCAGCAAGGGACAGTCCTACAATGAGCAGTTCTTC; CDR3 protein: CATSKGQSYNEQFF
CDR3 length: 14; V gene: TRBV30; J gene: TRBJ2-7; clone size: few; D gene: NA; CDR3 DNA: TGTGCCTGGAGTCTAGGGAATACAGGCTACGAGCAGTACTTC; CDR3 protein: CAWSLGNTGYEQYF
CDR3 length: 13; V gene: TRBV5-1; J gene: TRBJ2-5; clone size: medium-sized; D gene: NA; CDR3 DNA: TGCGCCAGCAGCTACGGACGGGAAGAGACCCAGTACTTC; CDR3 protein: CASSYGREETQYF
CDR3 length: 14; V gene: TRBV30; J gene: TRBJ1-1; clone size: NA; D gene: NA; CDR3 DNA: TGTGCCTGGAGTAAAACAACACGGAACACTGAAGCTTTCTTT; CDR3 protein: CAWSKTTRNTEAFF
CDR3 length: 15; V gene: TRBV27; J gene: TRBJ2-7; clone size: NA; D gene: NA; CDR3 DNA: TGTGCCAGCAGTCCCGGGAGCGTCGTCTTCTACGAGCAGTACTTC; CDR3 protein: CASSPGSVVFYEQYF
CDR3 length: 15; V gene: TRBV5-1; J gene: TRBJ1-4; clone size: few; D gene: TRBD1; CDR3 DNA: TGCGCCAGCAGCGAGCGGACAGGTCCGCAAGAAAAACTGTTTTTT; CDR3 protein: CASSERTGPQEKLFF
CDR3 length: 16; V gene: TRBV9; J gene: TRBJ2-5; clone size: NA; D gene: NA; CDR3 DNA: TGTGCCAGCAGCGTAGCTTTACGGGGGCGCAGGGAGACCCAGTACTTC; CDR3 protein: CASSVALRGRRETQYF
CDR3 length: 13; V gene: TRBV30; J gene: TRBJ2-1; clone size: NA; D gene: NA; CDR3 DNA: TGTGCCTGGAGCCCTGGGGTGAGCAATGAGCAGTTCTTC; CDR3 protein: CAWSPGVSNEQFF
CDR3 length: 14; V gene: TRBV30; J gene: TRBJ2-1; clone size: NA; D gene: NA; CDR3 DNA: TGTGCCTGGAGTGGGGGGTACTCCTACAATGAGCAGTTCTTC; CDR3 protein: CAWSGGYSYNEQFF